A single sample gave rise to the 4 T cell receptor beta chains below, sequenced in a study of a mutant IDH1 vaccine in newly diagnosed glioma. These receptors have no known antigen. Indicated time point: week 5, during vaccination. Every vaccine dose comprised 300 ug of mutant IDH1 20-mer peptide plus topical imiquimod. Using immunoSEQ multiplex PCR, the repertoire was profiled, and TCRdb retains in-frame clones only, with some absent. The table shows more than 40,000 clones, with about three quarters occurring only once. Sequencing was performed on PBMCs, taken from a glioma patient whose treatment included an IDH1 peptide vaccine. The receptors originated from a woman in her forties with glioma.

The chain is built from TRBV6-1 and TRBJ1-2; D unresolved. Per germline, CDR1 MNHNS and CDR2 SASEGT. V was shortened by 2 bases and J by 2 bases, with 9 bases between the two germline ends. There are 14 residues in the CDR3. CDR3 sequence reads: CASSETAQNYGYTF. Here the CDR3 DNA reads TGTGCCAGCAGTGAAACTGCCCAAAACTATGGCTACACCTTC.

CDR3 region: CASSPARRTEAFF. The CDR3 DNA is TGTGCCAGCAGCCCCGCTAGGAGGACTGAAGCTTTCTTT. J is TRBJ1-1 and V is TRBV14; D is uncertain. CDR3 length: 13 residues. Between the trimmed V and J ends, which lost 4 bases and 5 bases, there was a span of 11 bases. From germline, CDR1 is SGHDN and CDR2 FVKESK.

This chain connects TRBV10-3 to TRBJ1-1; D not resolved. The germline CDR1 and CDR2 sequences are ENHRY and SYGVKD. With 6 bases removed from V and 5 bases from J, the gap between germline ends came to 13 bases. CDR3 size: 13 residues. DNA of the CDR3: TGTGCCATCAGGGAGGGCGCCGGAACTGAAGCTTTCTTT. Amino acids: CAIREGAGTEAFF.

The chain recombines TRBV2 with TRBJ1-1, with D uncertain. The CDR3 consists of 12 residues. Trimming removed 5 bases from V and 6 bases from J, with 10 bases in between. Germline CDR1 and CDR2: SNHLY and FYNNEI. CDR3: CASSFGEAEAFF. DNA for the CDR3: TGTGCCAGCAGTTTTGGGGAGGCTGAAGCTTTCTTT.